This TCR beta chain was recorded in a study of T cells after yellow fever vaccination. Turning to the study itself: For low cell numbers, libraries were made with SMART-Seq v4 Ultra Low Input.

The CDR3 is made up of 13 amino acids. Germline CDR1 and CDR2: SGHRS and YFSETQ. Trimming shortened V by 8 bases and J by 0 bases, and 11 bases separated the two germline ends. This clonotype was picked up many times. TCRdb reanalysed the 5' RACE reads using MiXCR and keeps one entry per CDR3 protein. In the table there are about 160,000 distinct CDR3 sequences, 6% to 7.5% of which are singletons. The sequences come from CD4+ T cells sorted from PBMCs, collected around 5 days after the first yellow fever vaccination. This receptor was taken from a man between 18 and 35 years old who received the YFV17D yellow fever vaccine. The chain employs TRBV5-1 and TRBJ2-5; D possibly corresponds to TRBD1 (5 bases). In DNA, the CDR3 is TGCGCCAGTAATGCAGGGAACCAAGAGACCCAGTACTTC. Encoded protein: CASNAGNQETQYF.